The source of this T cell receptor (beta chain) is a study of T-cell memory formation after mild COVID-19. Study in general: The two donors had largely donor-specific TCR clusters. Study-wide results and limits: Cross-reactive memory apparently joined, as some responding clones appeared in pre-infection memory. Contracting clones from day 15 to 85 had balanced CD4/CD8; later expanders favoured CD4+.

The length of the CDR3 is 14 residues. V gave up 5 bases and J gave up 5 bases, with 16 bases separating them. Germline V CDR1 and CDR2: DFQATT, SNEGSKA (reference sequence). Barcoded TCR alpha and TCR beta cDNA libraries with UMIs came from 5'RACE using constant-segment primers. TCRdb re-analysed the 5' RACE reads in MiXCR, keeping a single row per CDR3 protein. The sample has approximately 340,000 distinct CDR3 sequences; approximately 15% are singletons. Notes on this clonotype: The antigen is not known.

What was sequenced was PBMCs or a T cell subset sorted from them (not recorded which). The rearrangement uses TRBV20-1 and TRBJ1-5; D is undetermined. This receptor was identified in a man aged 18 to 29 who had mild COVID-19 (a few samples of this study predate the infection). Cell type and time point are not known. In nucleotides, the CDR3 is TGCAGTGCTGCTCGGGAGAGGGAATATCAGCCCCAGCATTTT. It translates to CSAAREREYQPQHF.